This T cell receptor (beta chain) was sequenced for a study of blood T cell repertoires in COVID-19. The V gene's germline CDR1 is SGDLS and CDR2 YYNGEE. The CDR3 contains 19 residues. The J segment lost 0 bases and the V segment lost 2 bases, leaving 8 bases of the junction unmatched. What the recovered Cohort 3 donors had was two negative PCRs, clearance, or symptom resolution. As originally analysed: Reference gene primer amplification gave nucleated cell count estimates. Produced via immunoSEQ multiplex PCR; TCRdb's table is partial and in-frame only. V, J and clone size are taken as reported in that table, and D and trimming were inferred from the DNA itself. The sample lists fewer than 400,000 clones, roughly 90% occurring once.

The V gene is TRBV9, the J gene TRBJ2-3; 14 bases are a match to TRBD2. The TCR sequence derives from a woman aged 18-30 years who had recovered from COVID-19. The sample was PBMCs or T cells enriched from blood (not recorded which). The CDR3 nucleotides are TGTGCCAGCAGCGTCTCCGGACTAGCGGGGGGAGCTAGCACAGATACGCAGTATTTT. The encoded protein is CASSVSGLAGGASTDTQYF. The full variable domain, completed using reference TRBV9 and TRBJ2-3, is DSGVTQTPKHLITATGQRVTLRCSPRSGDLSVYWYQQSLDQGLQFLIQYYNGEERAKGNILERFSAQQFPDLHSELNLSSLELGDSALYFCASSVSGLAGGASTDTQYFGPGTRLTVL.